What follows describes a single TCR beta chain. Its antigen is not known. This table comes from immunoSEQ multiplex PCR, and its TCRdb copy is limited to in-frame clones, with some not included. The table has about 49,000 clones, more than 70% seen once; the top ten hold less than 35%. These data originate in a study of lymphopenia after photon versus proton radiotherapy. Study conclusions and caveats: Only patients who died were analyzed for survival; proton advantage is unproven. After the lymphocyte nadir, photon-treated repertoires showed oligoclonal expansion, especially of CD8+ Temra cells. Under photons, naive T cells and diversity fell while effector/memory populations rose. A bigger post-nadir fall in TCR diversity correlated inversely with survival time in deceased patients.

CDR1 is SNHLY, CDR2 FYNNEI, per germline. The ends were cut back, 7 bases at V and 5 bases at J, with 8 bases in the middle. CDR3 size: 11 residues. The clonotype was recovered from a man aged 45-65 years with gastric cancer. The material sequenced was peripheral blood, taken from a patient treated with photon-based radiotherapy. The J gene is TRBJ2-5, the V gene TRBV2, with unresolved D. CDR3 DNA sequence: TGTGCCAGCACGAACTGGGAGACCCAGTACTTC. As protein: CASTNWETQYF.